A selection of T cell receptor beta chains follows, all from one sample in a study of T cell changes during pregnancy in multiple sclerosis. The repertoire was sequenced with immunoSEQ multiplex PCR; TCRdb's copy has only in-frame clones and lacks some. Of fewer than 45,000 clones in the sample, about nine tenths were seen once. Sequences were derived from CD4+ T cells from peripheral blood mononuclear cells, sampled in the first trimester of pregnancy. The receptor set was obtained from a female donor with multiple sclerosis, enrolled in a pregnancy study. Both conserved end residues are part of each CDR3. The D gene is left open where the match is weak. Clone size, where shown, is once, few, many, or a class for clones that have expanded.

cdr3_length: 19; clone_size: .; j_call: TRBJ1-4; d_call: TRBD1; v_call: TRBV4-1; cdr3_aa: CASSPYGTTHRGENEKLFF; cdr3_nt: TGCGCCAGCAGCCCATATGGAACTACACACAGGGGAGAGAATGAAAAACTGTTTTTT
cdr3_length: 18; clone_size: .; j_call: TRBJ2-6; d_call: TRBD1; v_call: TRBV30; cdr3_aa: CAWSVPTGGVSGANVLTF; cdr3_nt: TGTGCCTGGAGTGTCCCGACAGGGGGTGTATCTGGGGCCAACGTCCTGACTTTC
cdr3_length: 15; clone_size: .; j_call: TRBJ2-7; d_call: TRBD2; v_call: TRBV19; cdr3_aa: CASRRFSGSSYEQYF; cdr3_nt: TGTGCCAGTAGGAGATTTAGCGGGAGCTCCTACGAGCAGTACTTC
cdr3_length: 15; clone_size: .; j_call: TRBJ2-1; d_call: TRBD2; v_call: TRBV5-1; cdr3_aa: CASSLPGLAGNEQFF; cdr3_nt: TGCGCCAGCAGCTTGCCTGGACTAGCCGGCAATGAGCAGTTCTTC
cdr3_length: 13; clone_size: .; j_call: TRBJ1-5; d_call: .; v_call: TRBV12-5; cdr3_aa: CASGLGSNQPQHF; cdr3_nt: TGTGCTAGTGGTTTGGGTTCTAATCAGCCCCAGCATTTT
cdr3_length: 19; clone_size: .; j_call: TRBJ2-7; d_call: .; v_call: TRBV5-1; cdr3_aa: CASSLESPGTLWGGDEQYF; cdr3_nt: TGCGCCAGCAGCTTGGAATCCCCCGGAACTCTCTGGGGAGGAGACGAGCAGTACTTC
cdr3_length: 15; clone_size: once; j_call: TRBJ2-3; d_call: .; v_call: TRBV5-1; cdr3_aa: CASSLRGMGTDTQYF; cdr3_nt: TGCGCCAGCAGCTTACGGGGTATGGGGACAGATACGCAGTATTTT
cdr3_length: 13; clone_size: .; j_call: TRBJ2-3; d_call: .; v_call: TRBV6-5; cdr3_aa: CASRQTVADTQYF; cdr3_nt: TGTGCCAGCAGACAGACAGTTGCAGATACGCAGTATTTT
cdr3_length: 14; clone_size: .; j_call: TRBJ2-2; d_call: .; v_call: TRBV14; cdr3_aa: CASSQVRGTGELFF; cdr3_nt: TGTGCCAGCAGCCAAGTACGGGGGACCGGGGAGCTGTTTTTT
cdr3_length: 14; clone_size: .; j_call: TRBJ2-1; d_call: TRBD2; v_call: TRBV29-1; cdr3_aa: CSAPLAGWDNEQFF; cdr3_nt: TGCAGCGCACCCCTAGCGGGTTGGGACAATGAGCAGTTCTTC
cdr3_length: 14; clone_size: few; j_call: TRBJ1-1; d_call: .; v_call: TRBV2; cdr3_aa: CASSLVSGSTEAFF; cdr3_nt: TGTGCCAGCAGCCTAGTGAGTGGCAGCACTGAAGCTTTCTTT
cdr3_length: 16; clone_size: .; j_call: TRBJ2-2; d_call: .; v_call: TRBV19; cdr3_aa: CASSRQPGHLPGELFF; cdr3_nt: TGTGCCAGTAGTAGACAGCCGGGACATCTCCCCGGGGAGCTGTTTTTT
cdr3_length: 15; clone_size: .; j_call: TRBJ2-7; d_call: TRBD2; v_call: TRBV10-3; cdr3_aa: CAISERASGAAEQYF; cdr3_nt: TGTGCCATCAGTGAGCGAGCTAGCGGAGCTGCCGAGCAGTACTTC
cdr3_length: 15; clone_size: once; j_call: TRBJ2-1; d_call: TRBD2; v_call: TRBV19; cdr3_aa: CASSISGSSYNEQFF; cdr3_nt: TGTGCCAGTAGTATCAGCGGGAGTTCCTACAATGAGCAGTTCTTC
cdr3_length: 12; clone_size: .; j_call: TRBJ2-7; d_call: .; v_call: TRBV4-2; cdr3_aa: CASSNRPGEQYF; cdr3_nt: TGTGCCAGCAGCAACCGTCCGGGGGAGCAGTACTTC
cdr3_length: 13; clone_size: .; j_call: TRBJ1-2; d_call: .; v_call: TRBV30; cdr3_aa: CAWSPQGPPGYTF; cdr3_nt: TGTGCCTGGAGCCCACAGGGACCCCCTGGCTACACCTTC
cdr3_length: 12; clone_size: few; j_call: TRBJ1-1; d_call: .; v_call: TRBV18; cdr3_aa: CASSRFGAEAFF; cdr3_nt: TGTGCCAGCTCACGGTTCGGAGCTGAAGCTTTCTTT
cdr3_length: 13; clone_size: .; j_call: TRBJ1-1; d_call: TRBD1; v_call: TRBV6-1; cdr3_aa: CASSATGGTEAFF; cdr3_nt: TGTGCCAGCAGTGCGACAGGGGGCACTGAAGCTTTCTTT
cdr3_length: 14; clone_size: once; j_call: TRBJ2-2; d_call: .; v_call: TRBV2; cdr3_aa: CASSRRRGSGELFF; cdr3_nt: TGTGCCAGCAGTCGAAGACGGGGGTCCGGGGAGCTGTTTTTT
cdr3_length: 14; clone_size: .; j_call: TRBJ2-1; d_call: TRBD2; v_call: TRBV28; cdr3_aa: CASMGLAGIGEQFF; cdr3_nt: TGTGCCAGCATGGGACTAGCGGGCATTGGTGAGCAGTTCTTC
cdr3_length: 12; clone_size: .; j_call: TRBJ1-2; d_call: .; v_call: TRBV7-2; cdr3_aa: CASSPGNYGYTF; cdr3_nt: TGTGCCAGCAGCCCAGGGAACTATGGCTACACCTTC
cdr3_length: 16; clone_size: .; j_call: TRBJ2-1; d_call: .; v_call: TRBV6-4; cdr3_aa: CASSVNGGKNYNEQFF; cdr3_nt: TGTGCCAGCAGTGTCAACGGCGGGAAGAACTACAATGAGCAGTTCTTC
cdr3_length: 13; clone_size: .; j_call: TRBJ2-7; d_call: TRBD1; v_call: TRBV5-1; cdr3_aa: CASSLGTGYEQYF; cdr3_nt: TGCGCCAGCAGCTTAGGGACAGGATACGAGCAGTACTTC
cdr3_length: 13; clone_size: .; j_call: TRBJ2-1; d_call: .; v_call: TRBV29-1; cdr3_aa: CSVGPGSYNEQFF; cdr3_nt: TGCAGCGTTGGCCCGGGTTCCTACAATGAGCAGTTCTTC
cdr3_length: 15; clone_size: .; j_call: TRBJ2-2; d_call: TRBD1; v_call: TRBV7-8; cdr3_aa: CASSIGQGAPGELFF; cdr3_nt: TGTGCCAGCAGCATCGGACAGGGGGCTCCCGGGGAGCTGTTTTTT
cdr3_length: 13; clone_size: .; j_call: TRBJ2-2; d_call: .; v_call: TRBV7-3; cdr3_aa: CASSVGGTGELFF; cdr3_nt: TGTGCCAGCAGCGTAGGAGGGACCGGGGAGCTGTTTTTT
cdr3_length: 14; clone_size: .; j_call: TRBJ2-3; d_call: TRBD2; v_call: TRBV9; cdr3_aa: CASSVSGRTDTQYF; cdr3_nt: TGTGCCAGCAGCGTTAGCGGGCGCACAGATACGCAGTATTTT
cdr3_length: 12; clone_size: .; j_call: TRBJ1-1; d_call: .; v_call: TRBV7-2; cdr3_aa: CASSPYRAEAFF; cdr3_nt: TGTGCCAGCAGCCCGTATCGGGCTGAAGCTTTCTTT
cdr3_length: 14; clone_size: .; j_call: TRBJ2-5; d_call: .; v_call: TRBV7-2; cdr3_aa: CASSPSLSVETQYF; cdr3_nt: TGTGCCAGCAGCCCTAGTCTCAGCGTGGAGACCCAGTACTTC
cdr3_length: 14; clone_size: .; j_call: TRBJ2-7; d_call: .; v_call: TRBV2; cdr3_aa: CASSAQGGSYEQYF; cdr3_nt: TGTGCCAGCAGTGCCCAGGGAGGCTCCTACGAGCAGTACTTC
cdr3_length: 15; clone_size: .; j_call: TRBJ1-2; d_call: .; v_call: TRBV28; cdr3_aa: CASSLPGNGIGGYTF; cdr3_nt: TGTGCCAGCAGTTTACCAGGGAATGGGATAGGAGGCTACACCTTC
cdr3_length: 18; clone_size: .; j_call: TRBJ1-4; d_call: TRBD1; v_call: TRBV5-1; cdr3_aa: CASSLITGVAATNEKLFF; cdr3_nt: TGCGCCAGCAGCTTGATCACAGGGGTAGCGGCAACTAATGAAAAACTGTTTTTT
cdr3_length: 14; clone_size: medium-sized; j_call: TRBJ1-1; d_call: .; v_call: TRBV7-6; cdr3_aa: CASSLTPLQTEAFF; cdr3_nt: TGTGCCAGCAGCTTGACACCTCTCCAGACTGAAGCTTTCTTT